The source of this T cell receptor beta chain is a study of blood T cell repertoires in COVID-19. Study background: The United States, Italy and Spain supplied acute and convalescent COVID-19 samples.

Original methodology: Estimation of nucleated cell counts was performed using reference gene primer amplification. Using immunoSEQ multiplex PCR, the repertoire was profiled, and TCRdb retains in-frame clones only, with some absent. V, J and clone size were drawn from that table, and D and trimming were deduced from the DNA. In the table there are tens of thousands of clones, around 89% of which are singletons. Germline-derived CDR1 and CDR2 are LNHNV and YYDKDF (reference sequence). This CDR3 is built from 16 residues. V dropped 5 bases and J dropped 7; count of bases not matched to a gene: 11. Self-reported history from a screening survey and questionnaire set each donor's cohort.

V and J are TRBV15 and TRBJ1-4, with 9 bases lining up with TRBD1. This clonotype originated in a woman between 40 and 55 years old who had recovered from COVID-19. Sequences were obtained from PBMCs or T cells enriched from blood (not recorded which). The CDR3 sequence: CATSGQLGQGGEKLFF. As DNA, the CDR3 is TGTGCCACCAGCGGTCAATTGGGACAGGGAGGTGAAAAACTGTTTTTT. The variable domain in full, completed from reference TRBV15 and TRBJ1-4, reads DAMVIQNPRYQVTQFGKPVTLSCSQTLNHNVMYWYQQKSSQAPKLLFHYYDKDFNNEADTPDNFQSRRPNTSFCFLDIRSPGLGDTAMYLCATSGQLGQGGEKLFFGSGTQLSVL.